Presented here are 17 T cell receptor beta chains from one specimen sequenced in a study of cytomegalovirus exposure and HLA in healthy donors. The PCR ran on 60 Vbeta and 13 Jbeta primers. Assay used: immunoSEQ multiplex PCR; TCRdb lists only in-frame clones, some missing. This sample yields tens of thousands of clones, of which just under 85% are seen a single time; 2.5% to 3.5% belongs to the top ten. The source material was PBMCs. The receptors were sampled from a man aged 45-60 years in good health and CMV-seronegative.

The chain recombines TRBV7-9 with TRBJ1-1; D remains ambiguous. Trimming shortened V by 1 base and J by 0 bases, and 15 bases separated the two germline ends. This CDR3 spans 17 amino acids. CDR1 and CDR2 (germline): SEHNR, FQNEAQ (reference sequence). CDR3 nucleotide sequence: TGTGCCAGCAGCTTAGTTCCTTTGACGGAGATGAACACTGAAGCTTTCTTT. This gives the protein CASSLVPLTEMNTEAFF.

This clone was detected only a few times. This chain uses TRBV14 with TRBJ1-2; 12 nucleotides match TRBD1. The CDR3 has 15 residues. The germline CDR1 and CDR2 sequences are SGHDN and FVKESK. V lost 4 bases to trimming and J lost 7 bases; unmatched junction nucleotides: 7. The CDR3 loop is CASSPPGQGAGGYTF. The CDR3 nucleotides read TGTGCCAGCAGCCCTCCGGGACAGGGGGCAGGTGGCTACACCTTC.

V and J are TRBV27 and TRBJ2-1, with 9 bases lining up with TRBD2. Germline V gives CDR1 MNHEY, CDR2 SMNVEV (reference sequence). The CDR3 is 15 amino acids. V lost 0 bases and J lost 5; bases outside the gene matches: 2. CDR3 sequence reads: CASSLSAGGDNEQFF. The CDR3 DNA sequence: TGTGCCAGCAGTTTATCGGCGGGGGGGGACAATGAGCAGTTCTTC.

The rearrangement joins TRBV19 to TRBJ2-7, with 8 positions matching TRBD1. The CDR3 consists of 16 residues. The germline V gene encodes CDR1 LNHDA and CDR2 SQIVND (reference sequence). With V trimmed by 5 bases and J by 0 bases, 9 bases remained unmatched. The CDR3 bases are TGTGCCAGTAGTTCATCCTTGACAGGGGCCTCCTACGAGCAGTACTTC. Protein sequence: CASSSSLTGASYEQYF.

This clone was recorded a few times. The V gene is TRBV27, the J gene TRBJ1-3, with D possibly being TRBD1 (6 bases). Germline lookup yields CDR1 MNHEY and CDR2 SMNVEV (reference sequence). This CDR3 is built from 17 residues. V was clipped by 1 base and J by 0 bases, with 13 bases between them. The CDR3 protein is CASSLYGPGVSGNTIYF. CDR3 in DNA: TGTGCCAGCAGTTTATACGGGCCAGGGGTCTCTGGAAACACCATATATTTT.

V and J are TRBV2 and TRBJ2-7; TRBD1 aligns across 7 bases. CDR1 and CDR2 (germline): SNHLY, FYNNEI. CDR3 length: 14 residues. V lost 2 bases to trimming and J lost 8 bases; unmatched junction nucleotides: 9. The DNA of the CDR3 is TGTGCCAGCAGTGAACCAAGACAGGGCATGAAGCAGTACTTC. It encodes CASSEPRQGMKQYF.

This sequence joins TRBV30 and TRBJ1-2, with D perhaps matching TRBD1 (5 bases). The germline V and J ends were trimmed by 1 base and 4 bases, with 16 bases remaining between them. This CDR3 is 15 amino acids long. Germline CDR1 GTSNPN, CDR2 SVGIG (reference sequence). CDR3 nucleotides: TGTGCCTGGAGTGGGGCGGAGGGGATCGGCTATGGCTACACCTTC. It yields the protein CAWSGAEGIGYGYTF.

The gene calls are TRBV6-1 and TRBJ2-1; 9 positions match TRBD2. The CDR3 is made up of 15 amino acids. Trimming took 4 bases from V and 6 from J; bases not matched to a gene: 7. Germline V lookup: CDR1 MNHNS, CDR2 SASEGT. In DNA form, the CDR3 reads TGTGCCAGCAGTGCCTTGGGCGGGGGGGCCAATGAGCAGTTCTTC. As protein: CASSALGGGANEQFF.

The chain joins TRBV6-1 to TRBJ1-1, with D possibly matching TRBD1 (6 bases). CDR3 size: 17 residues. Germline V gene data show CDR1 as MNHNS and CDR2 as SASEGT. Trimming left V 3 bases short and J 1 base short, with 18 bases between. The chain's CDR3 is CASSEGRTAPGNTEAFF. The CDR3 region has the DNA TGTGCCAGCAGTGAGGGCCGGACAGCTCCGGGGAACACTGAAGCTTTCTTT.

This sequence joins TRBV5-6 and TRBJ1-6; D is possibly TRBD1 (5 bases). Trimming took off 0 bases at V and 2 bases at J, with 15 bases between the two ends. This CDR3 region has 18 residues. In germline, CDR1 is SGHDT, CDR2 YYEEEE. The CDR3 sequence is CASSLGARESPYNSPLHF. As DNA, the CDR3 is TGTGCCAGCAGCTTGGGGGCCAGGGAAAGCCCCTATAATTCACCCCTCCACTTT.

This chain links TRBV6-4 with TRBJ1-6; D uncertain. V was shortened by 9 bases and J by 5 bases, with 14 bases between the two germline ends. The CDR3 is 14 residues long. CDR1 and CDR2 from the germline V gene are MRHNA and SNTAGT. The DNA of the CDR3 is TGTGCCAGGACCGAACAGCAAGATAATTCACCCCTCCACTTT. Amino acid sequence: CARTEQQDNSPLHF.

The CDR3 DNA sequence: TGTGCCAGCAGTTCCCCCAGGAGCATGGGAGACAATGAGCAGTTCTTC. The encoded protein is CASSSPRSMGDNEQFF. This chain uses TRBV6-6 with TRBJ2-1, with D possibly matching TRBD2 (5 bases). The CDR3 covers 16 residues. Trimming removed 4 bases at V and 5 bases at J, with 18 bases between. Germline CDR1 reads MNHNY; CDR2 reads SVGAGI (reference sequence).

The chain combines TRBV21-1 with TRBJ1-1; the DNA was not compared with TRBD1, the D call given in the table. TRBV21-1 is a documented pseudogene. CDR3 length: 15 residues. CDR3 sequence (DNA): TGTGCCAGCAGCAAAGGGACAGGGAAGTACACTGAAGCTTTCTTT. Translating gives CASSKGTGKYTEAFF.

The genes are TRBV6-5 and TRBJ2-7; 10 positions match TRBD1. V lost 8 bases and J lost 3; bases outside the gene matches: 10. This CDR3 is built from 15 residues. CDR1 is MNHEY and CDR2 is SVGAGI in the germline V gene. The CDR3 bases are TGTGCCAGCTCGCCAATTTGGACAGGGGGCTACGAGCAGTACTTC. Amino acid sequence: CASSPIWTGGYEQYF.

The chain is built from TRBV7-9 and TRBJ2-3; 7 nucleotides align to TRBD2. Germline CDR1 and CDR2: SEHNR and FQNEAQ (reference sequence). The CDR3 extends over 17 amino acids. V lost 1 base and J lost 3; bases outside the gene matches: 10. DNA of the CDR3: TGTGCCAGCAGCTTAGGGTCGGCTAGCGGCCAGACAGATACGCAGTATTTT. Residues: CASSLGSASGQTDTQYF.

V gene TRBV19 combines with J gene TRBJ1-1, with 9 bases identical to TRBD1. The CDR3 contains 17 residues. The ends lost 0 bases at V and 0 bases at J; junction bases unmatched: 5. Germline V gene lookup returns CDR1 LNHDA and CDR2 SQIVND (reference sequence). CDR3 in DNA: TGTGCCAGTAGTATAGATCACAGGGGGCGGGTGAACACTGAAGCTTTCTTT. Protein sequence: CASSIDHRGRVNTEAFF.

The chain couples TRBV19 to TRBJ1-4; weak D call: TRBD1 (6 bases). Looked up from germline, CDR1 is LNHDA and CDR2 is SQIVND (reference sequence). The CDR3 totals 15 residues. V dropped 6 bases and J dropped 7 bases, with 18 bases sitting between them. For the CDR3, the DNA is TGTGCCAGTAGCGCAAACAGGGATAAGGGTGAAAAACTGTTTTTT. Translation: CASSANRDKGEKLFF.